The clone carrying this T cell receptor (beta chain) was observed a single time. Its antigen is unidentified. V lost 4 bases and J lost 4, with 20 bases in between. Germline V gene sequence: CDR1 MNHEY, CDR2 SMNVEV (reference sequence). The CDR3 spans 16 residues. This sample was included in a study of immune evolution from preneoplasia to lung adenocarcinoma. Study results and limitations: Clonality was highest in normal lung, lower in later-stage lesions apparently.

Libraries were prepared by immunoSEQ multiplex PCR; TCRdb keeps only in-frame clonotypes and omits some of them. In the table there are some 7,000 clones, around 85% of which are singletons. The V call is TRBV27, the J call TRBJ2-7, with D perhaps matching TRBD2 (6 bases). Input material: FFPE invasive lung adenocarcinoma tissue. The receptor's source is a person aged 50-75 years with lung adenocarcinoma. The CDR3 reads CASSWKSPGVGYEQYF. In nucleotides, the CDR3 is TGTGCCAGCAGTTGGAAATCTCCGGGGGTGGGGTACGAGCAGTACTTC.